The 10 T cell receptor beta chains in this list originate from one sample, sequenced in a study of control samples from healthy donors and cancer patients. TCRdb's table, derived via immunoSEQ multiplex PCR, lists solely in-frame clones and lacks some. The data hold hundreds of thousands of clones, with approximately 80% observed a single time. The sequenced sample was PBMCs. These TCRs come from an older woman with lung cancer.

The CDR3 loop reads CASSLRGTHYEQYF. CDR3 bases: TGTGCCAGCAGCCTCCGCGGGACACATTACGAGCAGTACTTC. The rearrangement joins TRBV5-4 to TRBJ2-7; either TRBD1 or TRBD2 may fit D (6 bases each). Germline loops: CDR1 SGHNT, CDR2 YYREEE (reference sequence). The ends were cut back, 4 bases at V and 4 bases at J, with 15 bases in the middle. The CDR3 totals 14 residues.

The CDR3 DNA follows: TGTGCCACCATTCCACGGGGCACTGGAAACACCATATATTTT. Translation gives CATIPRGTGNTIYF. The chain links TRBV6-6 to TRBJ1-3, with D perhaps TRBD1 (5 bases). The length of the CDR3 is 14 residues. V was trimmed by 10 bases and J by 2 bases, leaving 15 bases between them. Germline CDR1 is MNHNY and CDR2 is SVGAGI (reference sequence).

J is TRBJ1-4 and V is TRBV11-2; D is perhaps TRBD1 (5 bases). This CDR3 has 15 amino acids. V dropped 6 bases and J dropped 4 bases, with 15 bases sitting between them. Germline V gene sequence: CDR1 SGHAT, CDR2 FQNNGV. The CDR3 sequence is CASRTWGGYNEKLFF. DNA for the CDR3: TGTGCCAGCAGAACCTGGGGGGGGTATAATGAAAAACTGTTTTTT.

The rearrangement links TRBV5-1 to TRBJ2-6; D may correspond to TRBD1 or TRBD2 (5 bases each). Germline loops: CDR1 SGHRS, CDR2 YFSETQ. Trimming took off 4 bases at V and 2 bases at J, with 7 bases between the two ends. The CDR3 has 14 residues. The CDR3 loop is CASSRGPGANVLTF. CDR3 DNA sequence: TGCGCCAGCAGCAGGGGACCTGGGGCCAACGTCCTGACTTTC. Complete variable domain (other parts from reference TRBV5-1 and TRBJ2-6): KAGVTQTPRYLIKTRGQQVTLSCSPISGHRSVSWYQQTPGQGLQFLFEYFSETQRNKGNFPGRFSGRQFSNSRSEMNVSTLELGDSALYLCASSRGPGANVLTFGAGSRLTVL.

This clone came up a few times. V is TRBV9 and J is TRBJ2-1, with D possibly TRBD1 on 6 matching bases. The germline gives CDR1 SGDLS, CDR2 YYNGEE. V was cut by 2 bases and J by 0 bases, with 9 bases left in between. The CDR3 is 15 residues long. The DNA for the CDR3 is TGTGCCAGCAGCGTGGGGACAATCTCCTACAATGAGCAGTTCTTC. It yields the protein CASSVGTISYNEQFF.

This chain's CDR3 is CARGTAQETQYF. The DNA for the CDR3 is TGTGCCAGAGGGACTGCGCAAGAGACCCAGTACTTC. This chain connects TRBV19 to TRBJ2-5; possibly TRBD2 for D (6 bases). Germline V gene lookup returns CDR1 LNHDA and CDR2 SQIVND (reference sequence). The CDR3 extends over 12 amino acids. V lost 9 bases and J lost 2, with 10 bases in between.

V gene TRBV19 combines with J gene TRBJ1-1; D ambiguous. There are 15 residues in the CDR3. Germline CDR1 LNHDA, CDR2 SQIVND (reference sequence). Trimming took 6 bases from V and 1 from J, leaving 15 bases between them. The CDR3 sequence is CASSTGWAGNTEAFF. CDR3 DNA sequence: TGTGCCAGTAGCACCGGTTGGGCAGGGAACACTGAAGCTTTCTTT.

The genes are TRBV7-9 and TRBJ2-3; D remains unclear. The V gene lost 6 bases and the J gene lost 6 bases, with 16 bases spanning the gap. The CDR3 spans 14 residues. Germline CDR1 is SEHNR and CDR2 is FQNEAQ (reference sequence). The CDR3 here is CASRISLYGDTQYF. Written as DNA, the CDR3 is TGTGCCAGCAGAATTAGCCTATACGGGGATACGCAGTATTTT.

The chain couples TRBV5-1 to TRBJ2-1, with unresolved D. The CDR3 consists of 15 residues. Germline assignment: CDR1 SGHRS and CDR2 YFSETQ. Trimming took 4 bases from V and 0 from J, leaving 11 bases between them. CDR3 sequence: CASSPEVSSYNEQFF. The CDR3 coding sequence is TGCGCCAGCAGCCCCGAGGTTAGCTCCTACAATGAGCAGTTCTTC.

The rearrangement joins TRBV5-1 to TRBJ2-1; TRBD1 matches at 9 bases. Losses at the gene ends were 4 bases for V and 8 bases for J; bases not matched to a gene: 13. CDR1 and CDR2 (germline): SGHRS, YFSETQ. The CDR3 totals 16 residues. CDR3 nucleotides: TGCGCCAGCAGCCCGCCATCCGGGACAGGGAATGATGAGCAGTTCTTC. Amino acid sequence: CASSPPSGTGNDEQFF.